Here is one TCR beta chain with its context. Its antigen is not identified. This sample is part of a study of cytomegalovirus exposure and HLA in healthy donors. The CDR3 length is 13 residues. The V segment lost 1 base and the J segment 4 bases; nucleotides outside the gene matches: 3. Looked up from germline, CDR1 is SQVTM and CDR2 is ANQGSEA. Method: immunoSEQ multiplex PCR; TCRdb's copy keeps in-frame clones and lacks some. Here the sample spans more than 85,000 clones, roughly 92% being singletons. Study-wide results and caveats: Subsequent analysis of the 120 or so validation repertoires found a tendency for first-cohort TCR clusters to co-occur. The study listed 164 cytomegalovirus-associated TCR beta chains.

Material for sequencing was PBMCs. This chain joins TRBV29-1 and TRBJ1-1, with 7 positions matching TRBD1. This TCR derives from a woman aged 30 to 39 in good health and CMV-seropositive. In DNA, the CDR3 is TGCAGCGTTGAAGTCGGGACAGCCACTGAAGCTTTCTTT. Encoded protein: CSVEVGTATEAFF.